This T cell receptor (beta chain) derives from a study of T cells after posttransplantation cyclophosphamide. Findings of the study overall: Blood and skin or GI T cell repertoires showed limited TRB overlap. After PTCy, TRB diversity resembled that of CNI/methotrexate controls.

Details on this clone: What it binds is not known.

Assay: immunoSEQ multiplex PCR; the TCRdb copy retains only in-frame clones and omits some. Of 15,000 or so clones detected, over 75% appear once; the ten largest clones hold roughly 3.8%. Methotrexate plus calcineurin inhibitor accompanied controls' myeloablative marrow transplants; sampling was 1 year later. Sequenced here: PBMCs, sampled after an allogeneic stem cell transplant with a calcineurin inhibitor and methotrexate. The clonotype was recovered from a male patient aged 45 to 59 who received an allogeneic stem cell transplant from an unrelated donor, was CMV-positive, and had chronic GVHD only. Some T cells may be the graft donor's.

CDR3 protein: CASSSRAAVDTQYF. In nucleotides, the CDR3 is TGTGCCAGCAGCTCCCGCGCGGCGGTAGATACGCAGTATTTT. This chain uses TRBV7-9 with TRBJ2-3; D gene uncertain. The CDR3 length is 14 residues. The germline gives CDR1 SEHNR, CDR2 FQNEAQ (reference sequence). Trimming took 4 bases from V and 5 from J, leaving 13 bases between them. The full variable domain, in which reference TRBV7-9 and TRBJ2-3 provide the parts outside the CDR3, is DTGVSQNPRHKITKRGQNVTFRCDPISEHNRLYWYRQTLGQGPEFLTYFQNEAQLEKSRLLSDRFSAERPKGSFSTLEIQRTEQGDSAMYLCASSSRAAVDTQYFGPGTRLTVL.